This T cell receptor (beta chain) appears in the sequencing data of a study of regulatory T cells in long-lasting Graves disease. This clonotype was detected ten times or more. Through Arm-PCR of CDR3 regions and iRepertoire HTBI primers, TCR beta libraries were built. Using its own MiXCR run on the multiplex PCR reads, TCRdb lists one record per CDR3 protein. Among about 460,000 distinct CDR3 sequences listed, 22% were seen once. Time point noted: persistent/refractory GD, antithyroid drugs over 5 years with positive TRAb. Construction of the TCR library relied on RNA isolated from PBMCs. V shed 7 bases and J shed 6 bases, with 22 bases lying between them. Germline assignment: CDR1 MDHEN and CDR2 SYDVKM. The CDR3 spans 15 residues.

This receptor was obtained from a female donor with Graves disease. Sequencing was performed on peripheral blood mononuclear cells (PBMCs), taken when the disease was refractory, from a patient treated with antithyroid drugs. The rearrangement uses TRBV28 and TRBJ2-7, with D uncertain. CDR3: CASNPGDSRGLEQYF. CDR3 nucleotide sequence: TGTGCCAGCAACCCAGGAGACTCTCGAGGTCTCGAGCAGTACTTC.